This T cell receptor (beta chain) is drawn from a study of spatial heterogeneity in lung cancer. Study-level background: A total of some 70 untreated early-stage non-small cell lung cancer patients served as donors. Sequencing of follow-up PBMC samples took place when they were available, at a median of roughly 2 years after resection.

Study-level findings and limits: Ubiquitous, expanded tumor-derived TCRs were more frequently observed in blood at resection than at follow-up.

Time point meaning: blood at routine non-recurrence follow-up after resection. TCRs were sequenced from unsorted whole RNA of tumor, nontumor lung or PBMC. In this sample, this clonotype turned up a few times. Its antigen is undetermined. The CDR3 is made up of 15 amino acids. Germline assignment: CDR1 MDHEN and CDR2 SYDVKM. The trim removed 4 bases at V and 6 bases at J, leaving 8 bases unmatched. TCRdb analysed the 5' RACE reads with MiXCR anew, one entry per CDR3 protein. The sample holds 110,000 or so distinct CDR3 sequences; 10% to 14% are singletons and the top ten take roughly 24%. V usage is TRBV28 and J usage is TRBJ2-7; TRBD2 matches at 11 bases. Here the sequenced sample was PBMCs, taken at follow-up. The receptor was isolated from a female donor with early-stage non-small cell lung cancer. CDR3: CASSSPSGRSLEQYF. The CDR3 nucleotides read TGTGCCAGCAGTTCGCCTAGCGGGAGGTCCCTCGAGCAGTACTTC.